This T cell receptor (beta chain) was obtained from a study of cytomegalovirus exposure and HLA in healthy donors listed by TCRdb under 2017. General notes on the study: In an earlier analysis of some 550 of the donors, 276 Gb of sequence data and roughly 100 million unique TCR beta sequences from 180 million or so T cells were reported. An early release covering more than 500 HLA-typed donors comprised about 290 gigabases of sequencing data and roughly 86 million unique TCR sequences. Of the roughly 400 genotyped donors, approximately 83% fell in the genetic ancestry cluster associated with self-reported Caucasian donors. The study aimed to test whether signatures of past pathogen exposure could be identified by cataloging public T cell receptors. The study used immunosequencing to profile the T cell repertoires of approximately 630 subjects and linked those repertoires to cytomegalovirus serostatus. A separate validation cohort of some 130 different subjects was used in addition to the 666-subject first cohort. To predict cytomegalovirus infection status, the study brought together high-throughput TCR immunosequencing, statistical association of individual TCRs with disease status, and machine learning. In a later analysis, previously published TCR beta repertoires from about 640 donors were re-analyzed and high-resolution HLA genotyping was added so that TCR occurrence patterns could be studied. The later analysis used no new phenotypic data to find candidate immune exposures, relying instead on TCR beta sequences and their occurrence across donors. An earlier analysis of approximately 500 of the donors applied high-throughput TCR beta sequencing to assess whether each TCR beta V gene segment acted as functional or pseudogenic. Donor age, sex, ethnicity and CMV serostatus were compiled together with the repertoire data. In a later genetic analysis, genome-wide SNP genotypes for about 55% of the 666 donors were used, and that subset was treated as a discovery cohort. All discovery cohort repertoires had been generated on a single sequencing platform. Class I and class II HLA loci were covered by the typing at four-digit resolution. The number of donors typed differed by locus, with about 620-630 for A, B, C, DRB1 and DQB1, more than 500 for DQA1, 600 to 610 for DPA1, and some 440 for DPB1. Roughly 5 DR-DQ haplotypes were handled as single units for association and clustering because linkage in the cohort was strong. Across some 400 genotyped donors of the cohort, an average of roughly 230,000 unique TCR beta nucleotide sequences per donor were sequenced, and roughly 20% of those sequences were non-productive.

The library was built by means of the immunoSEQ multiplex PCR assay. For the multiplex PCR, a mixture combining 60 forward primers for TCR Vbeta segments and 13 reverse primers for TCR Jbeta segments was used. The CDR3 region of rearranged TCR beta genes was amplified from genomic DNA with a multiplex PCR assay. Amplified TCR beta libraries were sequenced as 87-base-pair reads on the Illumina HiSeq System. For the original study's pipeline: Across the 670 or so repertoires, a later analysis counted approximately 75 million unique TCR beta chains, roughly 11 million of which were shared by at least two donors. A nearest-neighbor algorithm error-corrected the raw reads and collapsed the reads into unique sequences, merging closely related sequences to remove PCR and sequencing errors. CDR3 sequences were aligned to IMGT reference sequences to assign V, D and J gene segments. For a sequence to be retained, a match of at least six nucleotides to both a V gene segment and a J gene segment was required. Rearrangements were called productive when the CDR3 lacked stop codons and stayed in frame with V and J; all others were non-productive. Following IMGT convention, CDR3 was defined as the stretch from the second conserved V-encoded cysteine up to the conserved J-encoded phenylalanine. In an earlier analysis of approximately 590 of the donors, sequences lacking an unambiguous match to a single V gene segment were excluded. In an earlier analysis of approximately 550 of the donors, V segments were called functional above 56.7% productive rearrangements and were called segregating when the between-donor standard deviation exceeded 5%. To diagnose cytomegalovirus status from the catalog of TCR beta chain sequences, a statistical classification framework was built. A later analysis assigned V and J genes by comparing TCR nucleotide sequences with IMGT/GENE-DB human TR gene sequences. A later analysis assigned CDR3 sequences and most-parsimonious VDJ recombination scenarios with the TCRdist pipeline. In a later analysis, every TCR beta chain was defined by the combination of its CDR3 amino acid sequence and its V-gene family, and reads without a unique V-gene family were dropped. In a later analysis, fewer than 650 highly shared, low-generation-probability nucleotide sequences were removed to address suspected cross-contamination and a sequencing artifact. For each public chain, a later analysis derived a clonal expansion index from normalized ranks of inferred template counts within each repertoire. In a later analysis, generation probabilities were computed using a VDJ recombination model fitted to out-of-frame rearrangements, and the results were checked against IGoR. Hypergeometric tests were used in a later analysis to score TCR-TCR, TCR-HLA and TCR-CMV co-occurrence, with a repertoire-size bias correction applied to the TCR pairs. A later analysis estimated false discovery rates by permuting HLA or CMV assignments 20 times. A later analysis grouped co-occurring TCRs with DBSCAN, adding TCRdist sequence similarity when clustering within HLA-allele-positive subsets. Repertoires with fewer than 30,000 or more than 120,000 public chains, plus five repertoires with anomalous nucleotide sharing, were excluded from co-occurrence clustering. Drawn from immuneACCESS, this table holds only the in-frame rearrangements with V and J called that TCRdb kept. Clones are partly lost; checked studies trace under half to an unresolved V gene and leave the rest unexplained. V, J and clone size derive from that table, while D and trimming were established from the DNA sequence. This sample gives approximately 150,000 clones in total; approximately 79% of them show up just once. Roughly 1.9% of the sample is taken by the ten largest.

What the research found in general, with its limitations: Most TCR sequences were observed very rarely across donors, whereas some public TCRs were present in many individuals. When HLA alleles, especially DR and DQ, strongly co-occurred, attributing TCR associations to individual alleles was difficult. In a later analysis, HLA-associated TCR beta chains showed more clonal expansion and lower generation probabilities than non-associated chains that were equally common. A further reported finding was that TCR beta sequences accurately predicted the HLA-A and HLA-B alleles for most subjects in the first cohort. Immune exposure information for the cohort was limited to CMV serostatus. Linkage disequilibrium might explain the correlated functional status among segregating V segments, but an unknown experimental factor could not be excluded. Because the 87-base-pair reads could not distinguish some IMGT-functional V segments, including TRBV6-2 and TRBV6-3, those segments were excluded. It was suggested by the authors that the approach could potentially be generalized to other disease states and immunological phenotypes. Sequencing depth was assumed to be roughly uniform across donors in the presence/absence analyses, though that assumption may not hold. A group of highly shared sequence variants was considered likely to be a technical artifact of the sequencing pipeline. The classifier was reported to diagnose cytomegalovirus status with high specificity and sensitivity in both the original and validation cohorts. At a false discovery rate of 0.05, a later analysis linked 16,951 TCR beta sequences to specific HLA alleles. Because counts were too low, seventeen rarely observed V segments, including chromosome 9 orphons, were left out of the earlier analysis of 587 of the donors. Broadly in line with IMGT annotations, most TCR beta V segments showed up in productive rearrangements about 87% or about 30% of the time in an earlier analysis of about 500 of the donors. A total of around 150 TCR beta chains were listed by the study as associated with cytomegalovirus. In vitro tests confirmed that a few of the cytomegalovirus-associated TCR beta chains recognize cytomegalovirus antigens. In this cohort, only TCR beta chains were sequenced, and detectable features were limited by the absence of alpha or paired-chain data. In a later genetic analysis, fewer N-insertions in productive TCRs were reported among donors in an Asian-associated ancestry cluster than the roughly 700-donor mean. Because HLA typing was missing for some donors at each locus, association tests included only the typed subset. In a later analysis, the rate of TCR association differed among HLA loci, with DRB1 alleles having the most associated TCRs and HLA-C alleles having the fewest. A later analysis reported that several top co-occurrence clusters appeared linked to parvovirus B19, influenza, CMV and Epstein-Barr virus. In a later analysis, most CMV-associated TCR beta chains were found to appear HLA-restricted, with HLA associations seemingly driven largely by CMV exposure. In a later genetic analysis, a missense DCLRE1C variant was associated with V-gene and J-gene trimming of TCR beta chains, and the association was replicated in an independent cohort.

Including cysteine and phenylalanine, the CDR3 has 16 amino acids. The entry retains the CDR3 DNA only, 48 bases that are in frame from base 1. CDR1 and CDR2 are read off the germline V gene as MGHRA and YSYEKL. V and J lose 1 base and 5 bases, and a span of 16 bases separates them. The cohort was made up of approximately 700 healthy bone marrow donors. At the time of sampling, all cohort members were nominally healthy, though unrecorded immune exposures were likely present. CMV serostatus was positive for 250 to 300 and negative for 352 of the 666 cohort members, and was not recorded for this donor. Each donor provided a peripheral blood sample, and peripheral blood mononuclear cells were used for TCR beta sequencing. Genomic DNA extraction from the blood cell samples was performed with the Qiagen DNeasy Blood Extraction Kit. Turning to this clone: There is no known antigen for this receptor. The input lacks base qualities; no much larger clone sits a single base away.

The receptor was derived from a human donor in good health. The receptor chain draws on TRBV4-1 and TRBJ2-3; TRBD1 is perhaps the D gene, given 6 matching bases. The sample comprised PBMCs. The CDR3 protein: CASSQAIQGTIDTQYF. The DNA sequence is TGCGCCAGCAGCCAAGCGATACAGGGCACCATAGATACGCAGTATTTT.